These 6 T cell receptor beta chains were all obtained from the same sample, sequenced in a study of blood T cells in healthy people across ages. A second roughly 6 to 12 cycle PCR used barcoded and J-beta primers. Via MiXCR, TCRdb re-called the 5' RACE reads, giving one row per CDR3 protein. The sample lists 1.5 million to 2 million distinct CDR3 sequences; less than 50% were seen once. The specimen sequenced was blood. The receptors were sampled from a middle-aged woman in good health.

In nucleotides, the CDR3 is TGCGCCAGCAGACCTCCGGATGGCTACACCTTC. Encoded protein: CASRPPDGYTF. The chain uses TRBV5-1 and TRBJ1-2; no firm D call. V was shortened by 5 bases and J by 6 bases, with 8 bases between the two germline ends. The CDR3 has 11 residues. Germline V lookup: CDR1 SGHRS, CDR2 YFSETQ.

This clonotype showed up many times. The chain links TRBV7-3 to TRBJ2-1; TRBD2 matches at 9 bases. V trimming: 6 bases; J trimming: 4 bases; junction bases outside the gene matches: 7. Germline assignment: CDR1 SGHTA and CDR2 FQGTGA. The CDR3 is 15 residues long. CDR3 loop: CASSLSGGDYNEQFF. In nucleotides, the CDR3 is TGTGCCAGCAGTCTTAGCGGGGGAGATTACAATGAGCAGTTCTTC.

The V call is TRBV6-2 or TRBV6-3, the J call TRBJ1-4, with 7 positions matching TRBD1. CDR1 and CDR2 (germline): MNHEY, SVGEGT. The CDR3 loop spans 12 amino acids. The V and J ends lost 0 bases and 11 bases, in that order; junction bases with no gene match: 0. The CDR3 sequence is CASSYSGGKLFF. In nucleotides, the CDR3 is TGTGCCAGCAGTTACTCAGGGGGCAAACTGTTTTTT.

The chain uses TRBV20-1 and TRBJ1-2; a weak D match, TRBD1 (5 bases). V dropped 4 bases and J dropped 0 bases, with 15 bases sitting between them. CDR1 and CDR2 from the germline V gene are DFQATT and SNEGSKA (reference sequence). The length of the CDR3 is 15 residues. This CDR3 is CSANGGTAPNYGYTF. The CDR3 region has the DNA TGCAGTGCTAACGGCGGGACGGCTCCTAACTATGGCTACACCTTC.

The chain recombines TRBV6-2 or TRBV6-3 with TRBJ2-4; D is unclear. The CDR3 has 11 residues. The ends were cut back, 11 bases at V and 5 bases at J, with 10 bases in the middle. Per germline, CDR1 MNHEY and CDR2 SVGEGT. The CDR3 reads CAGIGQNIQYF. The DNA for the CDR3 is TGTGCCGGCATTGGACAAAACATTCAGTACTTC.

The chain joins TRBV28 to TRBJ2-7, with 9 bases that match TRBD1. Germline CDR1 and CDR2: MDHEN and SYDVKM. The ends lost 5 bases at V and 5 bases at J; junction bases unmatched: 7. This CDR3 spans 14 amino acids. CDR3 bases: TGTGCCAGCAGTCGGGGGACAGGGTCTGACGAGCAGTACTTC. It is translated as CASSRGTGSDEQYF. The entire variable domain, with the rest obtained from reference TRBV28 and TRBJ2-7, is as follows: DVKVTQSSRYLVKRTGEKVFLECVQDMDHENMFWYRQDPGLGLRLIYFSYDVKMKEKGDIPEGYSVSREKKERFSLILESASTNQTSMYLCASSRGTGSDEQYFGPGTRLTVT.